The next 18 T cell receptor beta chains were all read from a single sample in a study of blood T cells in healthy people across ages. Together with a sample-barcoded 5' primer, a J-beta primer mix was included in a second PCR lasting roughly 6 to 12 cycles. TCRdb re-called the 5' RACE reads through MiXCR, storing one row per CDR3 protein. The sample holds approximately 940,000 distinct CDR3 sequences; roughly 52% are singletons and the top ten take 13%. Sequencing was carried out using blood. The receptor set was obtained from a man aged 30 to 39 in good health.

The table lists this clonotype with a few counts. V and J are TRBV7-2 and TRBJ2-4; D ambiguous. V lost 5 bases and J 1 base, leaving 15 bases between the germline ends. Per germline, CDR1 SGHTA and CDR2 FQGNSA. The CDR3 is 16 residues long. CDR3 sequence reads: CASSVERPLAKNIQYF. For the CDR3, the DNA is TGTGCCAGCAGCGTCGAACGCCCCTTGGCCAAAAACATTCAGTACTTC.

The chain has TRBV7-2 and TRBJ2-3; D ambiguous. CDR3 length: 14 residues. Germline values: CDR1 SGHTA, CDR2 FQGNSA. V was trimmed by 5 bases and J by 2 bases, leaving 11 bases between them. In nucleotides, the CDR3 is TGTGCCAGCAGCCCCAGACGGACCACAGATACGCAGTATTTT. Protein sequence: CASSPRRTTDTQYF.

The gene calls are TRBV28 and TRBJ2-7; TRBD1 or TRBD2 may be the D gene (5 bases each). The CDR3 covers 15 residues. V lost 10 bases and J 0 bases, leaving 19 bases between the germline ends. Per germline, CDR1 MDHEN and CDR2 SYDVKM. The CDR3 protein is CATLTGAISSYEQYF. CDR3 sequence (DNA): TGTGCCACCCTAACCGGGGCGATAAGCTCCTACGAGCAGTACTTC.

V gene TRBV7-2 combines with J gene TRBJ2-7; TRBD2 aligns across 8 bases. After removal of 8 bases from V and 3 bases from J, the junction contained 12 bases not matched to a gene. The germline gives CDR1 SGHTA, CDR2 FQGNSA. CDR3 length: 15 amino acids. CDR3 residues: CASRPSSGTSYEQYF. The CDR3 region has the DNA TGTGCCAGCCGCCCTTCTTCCGGGACTAGCTACGAGCAGTACTTC.

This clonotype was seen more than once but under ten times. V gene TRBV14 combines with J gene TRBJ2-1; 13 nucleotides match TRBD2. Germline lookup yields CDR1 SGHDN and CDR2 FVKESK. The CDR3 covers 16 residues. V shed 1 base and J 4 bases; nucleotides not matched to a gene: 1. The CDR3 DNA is TGTGCCAGCAGCCAAGGGGGACTAGCGGGATACAATGAGCAGTTCTTC. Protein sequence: CASSQGGLAGYNEQFF.

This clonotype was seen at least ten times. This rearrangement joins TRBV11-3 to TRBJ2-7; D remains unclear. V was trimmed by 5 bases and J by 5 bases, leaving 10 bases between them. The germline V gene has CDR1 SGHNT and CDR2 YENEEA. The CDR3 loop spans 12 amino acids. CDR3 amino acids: CASSSSDHEQYF. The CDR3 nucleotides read TGTGCCAGCAGCAGCAGTGACCACGAGCAGTACTTC.

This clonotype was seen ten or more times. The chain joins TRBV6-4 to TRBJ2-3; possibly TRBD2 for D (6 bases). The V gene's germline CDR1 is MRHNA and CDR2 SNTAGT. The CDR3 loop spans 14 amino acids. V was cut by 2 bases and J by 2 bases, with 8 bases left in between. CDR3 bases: TGTGCCAGCAGTGACGTAGCGGACACAGATACGCAGTATTTT. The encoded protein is CASSDVADTDTQYF.

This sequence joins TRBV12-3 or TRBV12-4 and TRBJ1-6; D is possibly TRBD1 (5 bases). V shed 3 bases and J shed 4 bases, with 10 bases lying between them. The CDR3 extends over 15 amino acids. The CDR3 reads CASSLEQDYNSPLHF. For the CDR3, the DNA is TGTGCCAGCAGTTTGGAACAGGATTATAATTCACCCCTCCACTTT.

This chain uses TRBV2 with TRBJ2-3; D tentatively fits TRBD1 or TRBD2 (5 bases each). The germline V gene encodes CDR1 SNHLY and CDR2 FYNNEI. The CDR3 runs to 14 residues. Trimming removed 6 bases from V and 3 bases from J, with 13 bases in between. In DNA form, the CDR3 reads TGTGCCAGCAGAGGTGCCGAGGGGACAGATACGCAGTATTTT. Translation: CASRGAEGTDTQYF.

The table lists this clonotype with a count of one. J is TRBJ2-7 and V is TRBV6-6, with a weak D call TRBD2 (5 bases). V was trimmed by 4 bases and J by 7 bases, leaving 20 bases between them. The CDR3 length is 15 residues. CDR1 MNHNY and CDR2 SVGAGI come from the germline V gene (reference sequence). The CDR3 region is CASSFDPGYSGEQYF. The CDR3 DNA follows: TGTGCCAGCAGTTTCGACCCCGGATACTCGGGGGAGCAGTACTTC.

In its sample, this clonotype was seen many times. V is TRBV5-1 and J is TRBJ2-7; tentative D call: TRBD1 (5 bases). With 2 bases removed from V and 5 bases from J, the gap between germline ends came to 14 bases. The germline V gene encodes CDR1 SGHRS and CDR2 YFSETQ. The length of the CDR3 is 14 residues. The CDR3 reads CASSLTDTPDEQYF. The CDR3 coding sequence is TGCGCCAGCAGCTTAACGGACACCCCGGACGAGCAGTACTTC.

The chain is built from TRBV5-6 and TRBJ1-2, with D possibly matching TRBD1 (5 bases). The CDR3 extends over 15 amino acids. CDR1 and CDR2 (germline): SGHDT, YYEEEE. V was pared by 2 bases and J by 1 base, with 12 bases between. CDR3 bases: TGTGCCAGCAGCTTTGGGCAGGGAAGTAACTATGGCTACACCTTC. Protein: CASSFGQGSNYGYTF.

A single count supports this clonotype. CDR3 loop: CASSLVVGEGNEQFF. In DNA, the CDR3 is TGTGCCAGCAGCTTAGTTGTAGGGGAGGGGAATGAGCAGTTCTTC. The chain couples TRBV7-2 to TRBJ2-1, with 7 nucleotides matching TRBD2. The V gene end was trimmed by 1 base and the J gene end by 7 bases; junction bases not matched to a gene: 7. The CDR3 sequence is 15 residues long. Germline-derived CDR1 and CDR2 are SGHTA and FQGNSA.

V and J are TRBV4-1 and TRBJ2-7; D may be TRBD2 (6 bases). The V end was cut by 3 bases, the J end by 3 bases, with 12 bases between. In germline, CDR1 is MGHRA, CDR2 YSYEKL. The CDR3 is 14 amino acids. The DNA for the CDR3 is TGCGCCAGCAGCCATGTAGGGACTGACTACGAGCAGTACTTC. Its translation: CASSHVGTDYEQYF.

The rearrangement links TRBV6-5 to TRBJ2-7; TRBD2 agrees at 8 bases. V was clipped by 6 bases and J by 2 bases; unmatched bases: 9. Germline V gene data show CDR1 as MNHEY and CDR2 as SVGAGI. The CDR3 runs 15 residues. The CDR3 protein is CASRALAGGPYEQYF. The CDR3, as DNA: TGTGCCAGCAGGGCCCTGGCGGGGGGTCCCTACGAGCAGTACTTC.

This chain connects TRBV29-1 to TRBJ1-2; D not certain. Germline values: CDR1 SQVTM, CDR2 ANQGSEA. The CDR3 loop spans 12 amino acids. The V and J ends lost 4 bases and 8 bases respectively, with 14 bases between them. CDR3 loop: CSVVSGFEGYTF. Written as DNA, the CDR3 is TGCAGCGTTGTCTCGGGGTTTGAGGGCTACACCTTC.

In DNA, the CDR3 is TGCAGTGCTCCTCGGACGGAAATCTCTAACTATGGCTACACCTTC. Translating it yields CSAPRTEISNYGYTF. V and J are TRBV20-1 and TRBJ1-2, with D unresolved. V was trimmed by 5 bases and J by 0 bases, leaving 16 bases between them. Germline V gene data show CDR1 as DFQATT and CDR2 as SNEGSKA (reference sequence). This CDR3 comprises 15 residues.

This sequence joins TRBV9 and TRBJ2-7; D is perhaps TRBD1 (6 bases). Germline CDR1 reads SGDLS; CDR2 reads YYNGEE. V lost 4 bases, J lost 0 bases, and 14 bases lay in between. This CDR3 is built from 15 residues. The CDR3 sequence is CASSPQGISSYEQYF. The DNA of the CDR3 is TGTGCCAGCAGCCCACAGGGTATCAGCTCCTACGAGCAGTACTTC.